These 28 T cell receptor beta chains were sequenced from one sample in a study of cytomegalovirus exposure and HLA in healthy donors. Vbeta (60) and Jbeta (13) primers were used in the PCR. Data came from immunoSEQ multiplex PCR; TCRdb stores just in-frame clones and leaves some out. The sample lists 150,000 to 200,000 clones, approximately 79% occurring once. Sequenced: PBMCs. The receptors here all came from a woman in her thirties or forties in good health and CMV-seronegative.

This chain links TRBV7-9 with TRBJ2-2, with TRBD2 matching 9 bases. This CDR3 contains 18 residues. V lost 4 bases, J lost 0 bases, and 9 bases stayed unmatched. Per germline, CDR1 SEHNR and CDR2 FQNEAQ (reference sequence). CDR3: CASSSSGTSFSNTGELFF. The CDR3, as DNA: TGTGCCAGCAGCTCGTCCGGGACTAGCTTTTCGAACACCGGGGAGCTGTTTTTT.

The gene calls are TRBV5-1 and TRBJ1-2, with 7 bases fitting TRBD1. The CDR3 has 13 amino acids. Unmatched junction bases numbered 10, after V lost 7 bases and J lost 7 bases. CDR1 is SGHRS, CDR2 YFSETQ, per germline. This CDR3 reads CASGKDRASGYTF. CDR3 DNA: TGCGCCAGCGGGAAAGACAGGGCGAGTGGCTACACCTTC.

This chain connects TRBV2 to TRBJ2-7; D might be TRBD2 (5 bases). Trimming removed 5 bases from V and 2 bases from J, with 13 bases in between. This CDR3 has 14 amino acids. Germline V lookup: CDR1 SNHLY, CDR2 FYNNEI. The CDR3 protein is CASSQNGVTYEQYF. The CDR3 DNA reads as TGTGCCAGCAGTCAAAACGGGGTCACCTACGAGCAGTACTTC.

The chain recombines TRBV5-5 with TRBJ2-6; D not resolved. CDR1 is SGHKS and CDR2 is YYEKEE in the germline V gene (reference sequence). V was clipped by 5 bases and J by 1 base, with 10 bases between them. The CDR3 totals 15 residues. The CDR3 sequence: CASRLESSGANVLTF. CDR3 DNA sequence: TGTGCCAGCAGACTCGAGTCTTCTGGGGCCAACGTCCTGACTTTC.

This clone was observed many times. The rearrangement links TRBV5-4 to TRBJ1-2, with 8 bases matching TRBD1. The germline gives CDR1 SGHNT, CDR2 YYREEE (reference sequence). J gave up 2 bases and V 4 bases, and 1 base lay outside the gene matches. The CDR3 contains 13 residues. The CDR3 DNA reads as TGTGCCAGCAGCCGGACAGGGAACTATGGCTACACCTTC. The encoded protein is CASSRTGNYGYTF.

The chain joins TRBV9 to TRBJ2-2, with D perhaps TRBD2 (5 bases). The CDR3 runs 15 residues. CDR1 and CDR2 (germline): SGDLS, YYNGEE. V was clipped by 0 bases and J by 5 bases, with 11 bases between them. CDR3 DNA: TGTGCCAGCAGCGTAGTCGAGTCGGGGACCGGGGAGCTGTTTTTT. This encodes CASSVVESGTGELFF.

This clone has a single count. The V gene is TRBV5-4, the J gene TRBJ2-3; TRBD2 matches at 10 bases. This CDR3 is built from 18 residues. Germline V gene data show CDR1 as SGHNT and CDR2 as YYREEE (reference sequence). Germline trimming cut 0 bases from V and 0 bases from J; bases unmatched to any gene: 7. CDR3 in amino acids: CASSLALAGWGSTDTQYF. The DNA for the CDR3 is TGTGCCAGCAGCTTGGCACTAGCGGGATGGGGGAGCACAGATACGCAGTATTTT.

V usage is TRBV30 and J usage is TRBJ1-2; 8 nucleotides align to TRBD1. J was trimmed by 7 bases and V by 2 bases; bases with no gene match: 9. Germline V gene lookup returns CDR1 GTSNPN and CDR2 SVGIG (reference sequence). The CDR3 runs 14 residues. This CDR3 reads CAWSRTGIRTGYTF. As DNA, the CDR3 is TGTGCCTGGAGTCGGACAGGGATCCGTACTGGCTACACCTTC.

The chain is built from TRBV11-2 and TRBJ1-6, with a weak D call TRBD1 (5 bases). Trimming stripped 1 base from V and 13 bases from J, with 11 bases between. This CDR3 is 13 amino acids long. The V gene's germline CDR1 is SGHAT and CDR2 FQNNGV. CDR3 protein: CASSLVTQGPLHF. For the CDR3, the DNA is TGTGCCAGCAGCTTAGTTACCCAGGGTCCCCTCCACTTT.

The chain couples TRBV6-1 to TRBJ2-5, with TRBD1 matching 7 bases. The J call may be faulty, since TRBJ2-7 better matches the DNA end. Germline V lookup: CDR1 MNHNS, CDR2 SASEGT. The length of the CDR3 is 13 residues. CDR3 in DNA: TGTGCCAGCAGCAGACAGGGTAGCTACGAGCAGTACTTC. Protein product: CASSRQGSYEQYF.

Only a few counts were recorded for this clone. This rearrangement joins TRBV14 to TRBJ2-7; 9 nucleotides match TRBD2. The germline V gene encodes CDR1 SGHDN and CDR2 FVKESK. The length of the CDR3 is 14 residues. V dropped 4 bases and J dropped 1; count of bases not matched to a gene: 2. CDR3 bases: TGTGCCAGCAGCCTAACTAGCGGGTCCTACGAGCAGTACTTC. Amino acid sequence: CASSLTSGSYEQYF.

The V call is TRBV6-5, the J call TRBJ1-1, with 8 bases matching TRBD1. CDR1 is MNHEY and CDR2 is SVGAGI in the germline V gene. The CDR3 covers 16 residues. V lost 2 bases, J lost 4 bases, and 9 bases stayed unmatched. CDR3 region: CASSYATGAPSTEAFF. The CDR3 DNA is TGTGCCAGCAGTTACGCGACAGGGGCGCCGAGCACTGAAGCTTTCTTT.

This rearrangement joins TRBV27 to TRBJ2-1; 10 positions match TRBD2. The V segment lost 6 bases and the J segment 2 bases; nucleotides outside the gene matches: 10. Germline-derived CDR1 and CDR2 are MNHEY and SMNVEV (reference sequence). The CDR3 loop spans 17 amino acids. CDR3 DNA: TGTGCCAGCAGCCCAGCGGGAGGGCCGAAGACCTACAATGAGCAGTTCTTC. Protein product: CASSPAGGPKTYNEQFF.

J is TRBJ1-1 and V is TRBV7-6, with D maybe TRBD1 (5 bases). The CDR3 is 14 residues long. CDR1 and CDR2 from the germline V gene are SGHVS and FNYEAQ. V gave up 1 base and J gave up 4 bases, with 10 bases separating them. In nucleotides, the CDR3 is TGTGCCAGCAGCTTAGTTCAGGGTGGCACTGAAGCTTTCTTT. Its translation is CASSLVQGGTEAFF.

This clone has just one count. V gene TRBV7-9 combines with J gene TRBJ2-5; possibly TRBD1 for D (5 bases). Germline CDR1 is SEHNR and CDR2 is FQNEAQ (reference sequence). V was pared by 5 bases and J by 6 bases, with 13 bases between. CDR3 size: 13 residues. In DNA form, the CDR3 reads TGTGCCAGCAGCGCCCAGGGTCCGCAGACCCAGTACTTC. Translated: CASSAQGPQTQYF.

The J gene is TRBJ2-2, the V gene TRBV19; 8 bases map to TRBD1. CDR1 is LNHDA and CDR2 is SQIVND in the germline V gene (reference sequence). With V trimmed by 1 base and J by 6 bases, 7 bases remained unmatched. The CDR3 extends over 16 amino acids. CDR3 bases: TGTGCCAGTAGTATAGTAGCGACAGGGGTATCCGGGGAGCTGTTTTTT. This translates into CASSIVATGVSGELFF.

This chain joins TRBV6-1 and TRBJ2-7, with a weak D call TRBD1 (6 bases). Deletions cut 5 bases from V and 6 bases from J, with 17 bases between. The CDR3 totals 14 residues. Germline CDR1 reads MNHNS; CDR2 reads SASEGT. This CDR3 is CASSPRTVLGEQYF. In DNA form, the CDR3 reads TGTGCCAGCAGTCCTCGGACAGTGCTTGGCGAGCAGTACTTC.

This chain links TRBV29-1 with TRBJ2-1; TRBD1 aligns across 9 bases. Germline lookup yields CDR1 SQVTM and CDR2 ANQGSEA. The CDR3 sequence is 15 residues long. J lost 3 bases, V lost 3 bases, and 6 bases had no gene match. DNA of the CDR3: TGCAGCGTTGAGTTTTCGGGACAGGGCTACAATGAGCAGTTCTTC. It codes for CSVEFSGQGYNEQFF.

This clone was observed once. V is TRBV9 and J is TRBJ1-5, with 7 bases aligning to TRBD1. Unmatched junction bases numbered 5, after V lost 5 bases and J lost 0 bases. This CDR3 region has 15 residues. CDR1 is SGDLS, CDR2 YYNGEE, per germline. In DNA, the CDR3 is TGTGCCAGCAGTTCAGGGGGATATAGCAATCAGCCCCAGCATTTT. Amino acid sequence: CASSSGGYSNQPQHF. The full variable domain, in which reference TRBV9 and TRBJ1-5 provide the parts outside the CDR3, is DSGVTQTPKHLITATGQRVTLRCSPRSGDLSVYWYQQSLDQGLQFLIQYYNGEERAKGNILERFSAQQFPDLHSELNLSSLELGDSALYFCASSSGGYSNQPQHFGDGTRLSIL.

This chain joins TRBV19 and TRBJ2-3; tentative D call: TRBD1 (5 bases). The V end lost 7 bases, the J end lost 5 bases, and 16 bases lay between the germline ends. Germline values: CDR1 LNHDA, CDR2 SQIVND (reference sequence). The CDR3 contains 14 residues. In DNA form, the CDR3 reads TGTGCCAGTAAGTCCCAGGACCAGGGAGATACGCAGTATTTT. Protein product: CASKSQDQGDTQYF.

The V gene is TRBV28, the J gene TRBJ2-3, with 10 nucleotides matching TRBD2. V trimming: 6 bases; J trimming: 6 bases; junction bases outside the gene matches: 9. This CDR3 is 15 amino acids long. Germline CDR1 MDHEN, CDR2 SYDVKM. This CDR3 is CASSLLAGGLDTQYF. CDR3 in DNA: TGTGCCAGCAGCCTATTAGCGGGGGGATTGGATACGCAGTATTTT.

The chain uses TRBV4-2 and TRBJ1-6; D is unclear. The CDR3 length is 13 residues. In germline, CDR1 is LGHNA, CDR2 YNFKEQ. V gave up 0 bases and J gave up 8 bases, with 5 bases separating them. CDR3 loop: CASSQDRHSPLHF. CDR3 nucleotides: TGTGCCAGCAGCCAAGATCGTCATTCACCCCTCCACTTT.

V gene TRBV7-8 combines with J gene TRBJ1-5, with a weak D call TRBD1 (5 bases). V lost 5 bases and J lost 3, with 11 bases in between. The CDR3 runs 14 residues. CDR1 and CDR2 from the germline V gene are SGHVS and FQNEAQ. CDR3 in DNA: TGTGCCAGCAGCCAGGGCCAGATCAATCAGCCCCAGCATTTT. It yields the protein CASSQGQINQPQHF.

This rearrangement joins TRBV5-1 to TRBJ2-7, with 9 nucleotides matching TRBD1. The germline V gene has CDR1 SGHRS and CDR2 YFSETQ. This CDR3 has 15 amino acids. The V and J ends lost 0 bases and 4 bases, in that order; junction bases with no gene match: 5. In DNA form, the CDR3 reads TGCGCCAGCAGCTTGGCTACAGGGGGCTCATACGAGCAGTACTTC. This codes for CASSLATGGSYEQYF.

There are a few counts of this clone. The chain carries TRBV18 and TRBJ1-6; the match to TRBD1 covers 9 bases. V dropped 0 bases and J dropped 10; count of bases not matched to a gene: 4. Germline assignment: CDR1 KGHSH and CDR2 LQKENI. The CDR3 has 15 residues. This CDR3 reads CASSPPDRGRSPLHF. The CDR3, as DNA: TGTGCCAGCTCACCACCGGACAGGGGAAGATCACCCCTCCACTTT.

This clone was picked up a small number of times. V and J are TRBV5-4 and TRBJ1-1, with a possible D match to TRBD1 (6 bases). The germline CDR1 and CDR2 sequences are SGHNT and YYREEE (reference sequence). V was trimmed by 4 bases and J by 8 bases, leaving 12 bases between them. The CDR3 totals 12 residues. In nucleotides, the CDR3 is TGTGCCAGCAGCCATGACAGGAGAGAAGCTTTCTTT. It specifies CASSHDRREAFF.

The chain combines TRBV10-1 with TRBJ2-3; D possibly corresponds to TRBD1 (5 bases). There are 13 residues in the CDR3. V lost 4 bases and J 2 bases, leaving 7 bases between the germline ends. Germline values: CDR1 WNHNN, CDR2 SYGVQD (reference sequence). CDR3 region: CASSVTATDTQYF. In DNA form, the CDR3 reads TGCGCCAGCAGTGTGACAGCCACAGATACGCAGTATTTT.

The chain employs TRBV28 and TRBJ1-4; D might be TRBD1 (5 bases). The CDR3 is 18 residues long. V lost 4 bases, J lost 2 bases, and 20 bases lay in between. Germline values: CDR1 MDHEN, CDR2 SYDVKM. CDR3 bases: TGTGCCAGCAGTTATAATCGGTGGGGCAGGGATACTAATGAAAAACTGTTTTTT. As protein: CASSYNRWGRDTNEKLFF. The entire variable domain, with the rest obtained from reference TRBV28 and TRBJ1-4, is as follows: DVKVTQSSRYLVKRTGEKVFLECVQDMDHENMFWYRQDPGLGLRLIYFSYDVKMKEKGDIPEGYSVSREKKERFSLILESASTNQTSMYLCASSYNRWGRDTNEKLFFGSGTQLSVL.